The 16 T cell receptor beta chains listed next were all sequenced from one sample in a study of human T cells and chemical hapten exposure. TCRdb reanalysed the RACE reads using MiXCR and keeps one entry per CDR3 protein. The data contain more than 150,000 distinct CDR3 sequences, approximately 14% of them singletons. Time point of the sample: patch test 1, 2 weeks after DPC sensitization. Treatment in this sample: therapeutic diphenylcyclopropenone sensitization with weekly scalp DPC. Sample: whole blood, taken in connection with sensitization to the hapten diphenylcyclopropenone (DPC). Receptors were obtained from a woman aged 30 to 39 with alopecia areata. Some clones in this sample may be carry-over from other donors' samples.

This clonotype was seen a few times. The chain has TRBV30 and TRBJ2-1; D perhaps matches TRBD2 (5 bases). The length of the CDR3 is 14 residues. Trimming took 4 bases from V and 6 from J, leaving 16 bases between them. Germline CDR1 GTSNPN, CDR2 SVGIG (reference sequence). The CDR3: CAWTPGIPPNEQFF. The CDR3, as DNA: TGTGCCTGGACTCCCGGGATCCCCCCCAATGAGCAGTTCTTC.

Comments on this clonotype: Just one base apart from a much larger clone, this may be a read error. This chain links TRBV7-9 with TRBJ1-1; D may be TRBD1 (6 bases). CDR3 length: 12 residues. Germline CDR1 reads SEHNR; CDR2 reads FQNEAQ (reference sequence). The CDR3 DNA reads as TGTGCCAGCGGCTTGGACAGTGCTGAAGCTTTCTTT. Its translation: CASGLDSAEAFF.

The V and J genes are TRBV12-2 and TRBJ1-5; TRBD1, as called in the table, went unchecked against the DNA. TRBV12-2 is a pseudogene segment. The length of the CDR3 is 18 residues. Here the CDR3 DNA reads TGTGCAAGTCGCCCAGCGTCTTACAGGGGGCGCTTGGATCAGCCCCAGCATTTT. Its translation is CASRPASYRGRLDQPQHF.

This clonotype turned up a few times. The chain employs TRBV11-2 and TRBJ2-5; TRBD1 is a possible D gene (5 bases). The germline V and J ends were trimmed by 5 bases and 1 base, with 8 bases remaining between them. Germline V gene sequence: CDR1 SGHAT, CDR2 FQNNGV. This CDR3 is 13 amino acids long. The CDR3 coding sequence is TGTGCCAGCAGCATTGACAGCCAAGAGACCCAGTACTTC. Its translation: CASSIDSQETQYF.

The chain combines TRBV10-3 with TRBJ2-2; 10 bases fit TRBD2. CDR3 length: 15 residues. Looked up from germline, CDR1 is ENHRY and CDR2 is SYGVKD. The V and J ends lost 4 bases and 3 bases, in that order; junction bases with no gene match: 2. DNA for the CDR3: TGTGCCATCAGTGCTAGCGGGAGTGACACCGGGGAGCTGTTTTTT. Translation gives CAISASGSDTGELFF.

This clonotype was observed a few times. The chain joins TRBV2 to TRBJ2-4; maybe TRBD1 (6 bases). V was clipped by 1 base and J by 9 bases, with 16 bases between them. The CDR3 totals 15 residues. CDR1 is SNHLY, CDR2 FYNNEI, per germline. The CDR3 region has the DNA TGTGCCAGCAGTGAAGGTCGGGACAAAGGACTCATTCAGTACTTC. Protein: CASSEGRDKGLIQYF.

This clonotype was seen ten or more times. The chain couples TRBV7-6 to TRBJ2-3, with D possibly TRBD2 on 5 matching bases. V lost 0 bases and J 3 bases, leaving 10 bases between the germline ends. The germline gives CDR1 SGHVS, CDR2 FNYEAQ. CDR3 size: 15 residues. This CDR3 reads CASSLAGENTDTQYF. CDR3 in DNA: TGTGCCAGCAGCTTAGCGGGAGAAAATACAGATACGCAGTATTTT.

This clonotype was seen ten or more times. Here the CDR3 reads CASSPLGRRGEPQHF. Here the CDR3 DNA reads TGTGCCAGCTCACCACTAGGGCGCAGGGGTGAGCCCCAGCATTTT. The genes are TRBV18 and TRBJ1-5; possibly TRBD1 for D (6 bases). The germline V gene has CDR1 KGHSH and CDR2 LQKENI. The CDR3 is made up of 15 amino acids. V lost 1 base to trimming and J lost 8 bases, with 15 bases between them.

The chain couples TRBV6-6 to TRBJ2-7, with TRBD1 matching over 10 bases. This CDR3 is built from 15 residues. Germline values: CDR1 MNHNY, CDR2 SVGAGI (reference sequence). The J segment lost 2 bases and the V segment lost 6 bases, leaving 7 bases of the junction unmatched. CDR3 in DNA: TGTGCCAGCAGGTTCCGGGACAGGGGAACCTACGAGCAGTACTTC. This encodes CASRFRDRGTYEQYF.

This clonotype was recorded once. The chain joins TRBV10-3 to TRBJ1-1; the D is unclear. The CDR3 loop spans 15 amino acids. CDR1 and CDR2 (germline): ENHRY, SYGVKD. Trimming cost V 0 bases and J 6 bases, with 14 bases left between them. The CDR3 loop is CAISESGYPGAEAFF. The CDR3 DNA sequence: TGTGCCATCAGTGAGTCGGGATATCCAGGCGCTGAAGCTTTCTTT.

This clonotype was recorded at least ten times. This sequence joins TRBV15 and TRBJ2-5; tentatively, D is TRBD2 (6 bases). CDR3 size: 14 residues. V lost 5 bases and J 1 base, leaving 11 bases between the germline ends. CDR1 LNHNV and CDR2 YYDKDF come from the germline V gene (reference sequence). The CDR3 reads CATSAGNAQETQYF. CDR3 DNA sequence: TGTGCCACCAGCGCGGGGAATGCCCAAGAGACCCAGTACTTC.

This clonotype was detected only a few times. The rearrangement joins TRBV7-2 to TRBJ2-3; D gene ambiguous. This CDR3 comprises 12 residues. Germline values: CDR1 SGHTA, CDR2 FQGNSA. With 8 bases removed from V and 2 bases from J, the gap between germline ends came to 8 bases. DNA for the CDR3: TGTGCCAGCTCCCCTTTCACAGATACGCAGTATTTT. Protein sequence: CASSPFTDTQYF.

This clonotype was observed at least ten times. CDR3 in DNA: TGTGCCAGCAGCTCCTCCCTTAGGGGCGGGGAGCAGTACTTC. Encoded protein: CASSSSLRGGEQYF. The rearrangement links TRBV3-1 to TRBJ2-7; D tentatively reads TRBD1 or TRBD2 (5 bases each). The CDR3 runs to 14 residues. The germline CDR1 and CDR2 sequences are LGHDT and YNNKEL (reference sequence). V gave up 5 bases and J gave up 7 bases, with 18 bases separating them.

The rearrangement uses TRBV6-5 and TRBJ1-1; no clear D gene. Trimming cost V 3 bases and J 6 bases, with 8 bases left between them. The CDR3 has 12 amino acids. Germline assignment: CDR1 MNHEY and CDR2 SVGAGI. CDR3 sequence (DNA): TGTGCCAGCAGTTATATTGGGGCTGAAGCTTTCTTT. It translates to CASSYIGAEAFF.

V gene TRBV7-6 combines with J gene TRBJ2-7; D is possibly TRBD1 or TRBD2 (6 bases each). The CDR3 runs 15 residues. The V end lost 4 bases, the J end lost 4 bases, and 17 bases lay between the germline ends. Germline lookup yields CDR1 SGHVS and CDR2 FNYEAQ. The DNA for the CDR3 is TGTGCCAGCAGCTCGGAGGGGGGAGCTCGTTACGAGCAGTACTTC. Its translation: CASSSEGGARYEQYF.

V and J are TRBV6-5 and TRBJ2-3; D might be TRBD2 (7 bases). Per the germline V gene, CDR1 is MNHEY and CDR2 is SVGAGI. V dropped 2 bases and J dropped 1 base, with 10 bases sitting between them. The CDR3 is 15 residues long. CDR3 region: CASSYRGAGTDTQYF. CDR3 nucleotide sequence: TGTGCCAGCAGTTACCGGGGGGCTGGCACAGATACGCAGTATTTT.